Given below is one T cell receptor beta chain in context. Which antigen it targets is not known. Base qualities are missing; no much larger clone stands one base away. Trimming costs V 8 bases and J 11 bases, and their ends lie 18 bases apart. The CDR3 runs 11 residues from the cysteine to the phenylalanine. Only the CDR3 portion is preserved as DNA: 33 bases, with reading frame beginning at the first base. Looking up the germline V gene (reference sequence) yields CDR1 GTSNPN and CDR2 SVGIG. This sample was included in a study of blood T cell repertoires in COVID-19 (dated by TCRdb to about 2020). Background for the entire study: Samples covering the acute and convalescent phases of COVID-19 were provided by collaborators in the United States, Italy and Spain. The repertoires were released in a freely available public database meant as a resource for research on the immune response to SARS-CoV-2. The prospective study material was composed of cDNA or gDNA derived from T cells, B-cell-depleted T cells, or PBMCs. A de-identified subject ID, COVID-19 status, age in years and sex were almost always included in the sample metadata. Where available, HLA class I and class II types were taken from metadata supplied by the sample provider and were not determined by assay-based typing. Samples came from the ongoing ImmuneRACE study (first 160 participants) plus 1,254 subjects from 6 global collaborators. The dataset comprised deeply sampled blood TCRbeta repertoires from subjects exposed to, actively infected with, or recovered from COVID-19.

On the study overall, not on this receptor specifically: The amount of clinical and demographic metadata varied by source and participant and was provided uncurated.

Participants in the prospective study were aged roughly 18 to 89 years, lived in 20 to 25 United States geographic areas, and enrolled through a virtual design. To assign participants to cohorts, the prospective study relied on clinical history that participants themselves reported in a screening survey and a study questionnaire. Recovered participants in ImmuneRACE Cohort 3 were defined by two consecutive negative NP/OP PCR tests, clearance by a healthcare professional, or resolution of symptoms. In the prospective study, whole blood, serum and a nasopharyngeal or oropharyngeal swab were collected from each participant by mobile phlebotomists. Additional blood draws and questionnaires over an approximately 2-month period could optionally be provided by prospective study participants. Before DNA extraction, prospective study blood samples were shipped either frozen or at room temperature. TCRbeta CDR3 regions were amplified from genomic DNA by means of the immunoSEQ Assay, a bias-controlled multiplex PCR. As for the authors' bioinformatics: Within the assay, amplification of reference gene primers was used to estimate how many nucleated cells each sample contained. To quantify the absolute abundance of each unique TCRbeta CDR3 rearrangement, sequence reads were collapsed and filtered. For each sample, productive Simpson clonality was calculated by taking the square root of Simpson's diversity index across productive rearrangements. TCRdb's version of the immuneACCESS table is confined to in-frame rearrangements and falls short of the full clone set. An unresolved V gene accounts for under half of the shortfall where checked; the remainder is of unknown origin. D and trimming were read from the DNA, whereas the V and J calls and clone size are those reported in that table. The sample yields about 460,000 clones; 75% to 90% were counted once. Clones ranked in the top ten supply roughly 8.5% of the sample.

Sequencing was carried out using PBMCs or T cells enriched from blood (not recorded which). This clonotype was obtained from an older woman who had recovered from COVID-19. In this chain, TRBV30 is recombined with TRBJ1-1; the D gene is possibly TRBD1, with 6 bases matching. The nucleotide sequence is TGTGCCGGAAACAGGGTCGGTGAGGCTTTCTTT. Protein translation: CAGNRVGEAFF. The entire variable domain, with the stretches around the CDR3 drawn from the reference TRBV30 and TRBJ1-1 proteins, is SQTIHQWPATLVQPVGSPLSLECTVEGTSNPNLYWYRQAAGRGLQLLFYSVGIGQISSEVPQNLSASRPQDRQFILSSKKLLLSDSGFYLCAGNRVGEAFFGQGTRLTVV.